This T cell receptor (beta chain) came from a study of T cells in Graves' hyperthyroidism and ophthalmopathy. This clonotype has at least ten counts. The CDR3 covers 15 residues. CDR1 and CDR2 (germline): SEHNR, FQNEAQ (reference sequence). The germline V and J ends were trimmed by 5 bases and 6 bases, with 17 bases remaining between them. TCR beta CDR3 regions were amplified from RNA transcripts. The TCR CDR3 first-round RT-PCR relied on the HTBI primer set. TCRdb independently ran MiXCR on the multiplex PCR reads; one entry per CDR3 protein. Here the sample spans approximately 520,000 distinct CDR3 sequences, about 24% being singletons.

The V gene is TRBV7-9, the J gene TRBJ1-5; D gene uncertain. The sequencing sample was made of blood. The TCR originated in a woman aged 25 to 45 with Graves' ophthalmopathy. CDR3: CASSRSGPQAQPQHF. The DNA for the CDR3 is TGTGCCAGCAGCCGTAGTGGACCACAAGCTCAGCCCCAGCATTTT.